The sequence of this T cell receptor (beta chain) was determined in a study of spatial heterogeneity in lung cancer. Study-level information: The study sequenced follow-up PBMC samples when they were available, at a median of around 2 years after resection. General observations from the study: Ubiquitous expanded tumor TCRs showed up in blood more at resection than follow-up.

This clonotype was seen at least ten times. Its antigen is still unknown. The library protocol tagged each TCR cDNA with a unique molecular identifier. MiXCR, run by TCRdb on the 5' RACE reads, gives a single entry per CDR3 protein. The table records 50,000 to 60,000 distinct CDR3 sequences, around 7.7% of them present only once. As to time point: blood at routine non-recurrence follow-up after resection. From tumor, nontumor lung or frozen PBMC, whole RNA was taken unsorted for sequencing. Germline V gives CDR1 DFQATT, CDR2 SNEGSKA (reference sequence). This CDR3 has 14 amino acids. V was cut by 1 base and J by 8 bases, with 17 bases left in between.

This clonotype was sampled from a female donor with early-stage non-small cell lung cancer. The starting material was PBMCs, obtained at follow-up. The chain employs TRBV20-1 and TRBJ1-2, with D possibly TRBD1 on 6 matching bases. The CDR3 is CSARVAGAAEGYTF. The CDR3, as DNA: TGCAGTGCTAGAGTGGCAGGGGCAGCGGAGGGCTACACCTTC.